The clone carrying this T cell receptor beta chain was counted only a few times. The data were taken from a study of early T cells in non-severe SARS-CoV-2 infection. About the study: Investigators sequenced bulk RNA drawn from unsorted whole blood, and chains remained unpaired.

V was pared by 4 bases and J by 6 bases, with 7 bases between. The germline CDR1 and CDR2 sequences are SGHTS and YDEGEE. The CDR3 loop spans 11 amino acids. As part of library construction, unique molecular identifiers were attached to individual cDNA molecules. One entry per CDR3 protein, called by TCRdb with MiXCR from the 5' RACE reads. The repertoire holds 100,000 to 120,000 distinct CDR3 sequences, with about 12% as singletons. Sequenced: whole blood. This chain connects TRBV5-8 to TRBJ1-2; D unclear. This receptor was taken from an adult who was a healthcare worker with PCR-confirmed SARS-CoV-2 infection or an uninfected control (not recorded which). The CDR3 loop is CASSPQDGYTF. The CDR3 DNA sequence: TGTGCCAGCAGCCCGCAGGATGGCTACACCTTC.